The 18 T cell receptor beta chains below were found in one sample sequenced in a study of T cells in Graves' hyperthyroidism and ophthalmopathy (dated by TCRdb to 2018 to 2020). Libraries were made using multiplex PCR. TCRdb records Illumina HiSeq 2000 as the sequencer. Amplification of TCR beta CDR3 regions was carried out from RNA transcripts. For the first round of RT-PCR on the TCR CDR3, the HTBI primer set was used together with the Qiagen OneStep RT-PCR kit. TCRdb passed the public sequencing reads through fastp at Q25 and MiXCR, retaining productive beta sequences. Here each entry gathers all rows of one CDR3 protein and keeps the most common genes and DNA. Counted in this sample were 80,000 to 100,000 distinct CDR3 sequences; roughly 40% of them appeared once. The top ten hold 10% to 13% of the sample. Sequenced: peripheral blood or thyroid tissue (not recorded which). The receptor set was obtained from a woman aged 25 to 45 with Graves' hyperthyroidism.

The rearrangement uses TRBV6-5 and TRBJ2-2; TRBD1 aligns across 8 bases. CDR1 is MNHEY, CDR2 SVGAGI, per germline. The CDR3 extends over 16 amino acids. Trimming cost V 5 bases and J 1 base; bases outside gene matches: 6. CDR3 bases: TGTGCCAGCAGTCCTTGGGGGACAGGGAACACCGGGGAGCTGTTTTTT. It is translated as CASSPWGTGNTGELFF.

This clonotype was picked up many times. The chain recombines TRBV11-2 with TRBJ2-7; D call uncertain. CDR3 size: 15 residues. V was trimmed by 5 bases and J by 4 bases, leaving 18 bases between them. Germline V gives CDR1 SGHAT, CDR2 FQNNGV. In DNA, the CDR3 is TGTGCCAGCAGCGGCATGCGAGGACCTCTTTACGAGCAGTACTTC. It translates to CASSGMRGPLYEQYF.

V and J are TRBV7-9 and TRBJ2-3, with TRBD1 identical over 7 bases. Germline V gene lookup returns CDR1 SEHNR and CDR2 FQNEAQ (reference sequence). The CDR3 sequence is 16 residues long. The J segment lost 6 bases and the V segment lost 5 bases, leaving 14 bases of the junction unmatched. CDR3 sequence: CASSPRGNRALDTQYF. CDR3 coding DNA: TGTGCCAGCAGCCCCAGGGGGAACAGGGCCCTGGATACGCAGTATTTT. Using reference TRBV7-9 and TRBJ2-3 for the parts outside the CDR3, the full variable domain is DTGVSQNPRHKITKRGQNVTFRCDPISEHNRLYWYRQTLGQGPEFLTYFQNEAQLEKSRLLSDRFSAERPKGSFSTLEIQRTEQGDSAMYLCASSPRGNRALDTQYFGPGTRLTVL.

This chain uses TRBV28 with TRBJ2-2; weak D call: TRBD2 (5 bases). The CDR3 length is 14 residues. V was trimmed by 6 bases and J by 1 base, leaving 9 bases between them. Germline V gives CDR1 MDHEN, CDR2 SYDVKM. The CDR3 DNA reads as TGTGCCAGCAGGATGGAGGAGAACACCGGGGAGCTGTTTTTT. It translates to CASRMEENTGELFF.

The chain uses TRBV11-2 and TRBJ1-2; 8 nucleotides align to TRBD1. This CDR3 is 16 amino acids long. The germline V gene has CDR1 SGHAT and CDR2 FQNNGV. The junction had 9 bases not matched to a gene; V was cut back by 4 bases and J by 2 bases. For the CDR3, the DNA is TGTGCCAGCAGCTCTAGACAGGGGTCGAACAACTATGGCTACACCTTC. Its protein is CASSSRQGSNNYGYTF.

In regard to this clonotype: A junction boundary mismatches the germline segment, possibly from a read error. The chain combines TRBV5-1 with TRBJ2-7; D may be TRBD2 (5 bases). CDR1 SGHRS and CDR2 YFSETQ come from the germline V gene. This CDR3 comprises 13 residues. Here the CDR3 reads CASSLYFDYGQYF. DNA of the CDR3: TGCGCCAGCAGCTTATACTTTGACTACGGGCAGTACTTC.

Many counts were recorded for this clonotype. The rearrangement uses TRBV7-9 and TRBJ2-7; 9 bases are shared with TRBD1. Germline V CDR1 and CDR2: SEHNR, FQNEAQ (reference sequence). With 5 bases clipped from V and 4 bases from J, the junction kept 3 bases outside the gene matches. The CDR3 spans 13 residues. This CDR3 reads CASSGQGRYEQYF. The CDR3 bases are TGTGCCAGCAGCGGACAGGGGCGGTACGAGCAGTACTTC.

There are a few counts of this clonotype. A much larger clone lies a single base off, so this may be a read error. The V call is TRBV6-5, the J call TRBJ1-2; tentative D call: TRBD1 (5 bases). This CDR3 spans 14 amino acids. Germline loops: CDR1 MNHEY, CDR2 SVGAGI. CDR3 protein: CASGYGAGLGGYTF. CDR3 in DNA: TGTGCCAGCGGTTACGGGGCGGGCCTAGGAGGCTACACCTTC.

Concerning this clonotype: This could be a read error, since a much larger clone is one nucleotide away. The chain carries TRBV12-3 or TRBV12-4 and TRBJ1-3; possibly TRBD1 for D (5 bases). V was trimmed by 5 bases and J by 4 bases, leaving 12 bases between them. This CDR3 spans 14 amino acids. The CDR3 sequence is CASSLARTGNTIYF. The CDR3 DNA sequence: TGTGCCAGCAGTCTCGCTCGGACAGGAAACACCATATATTTT.

This clonotype was seen repeatedly, ten times or more. CDR3 in DNA: TGTGCCAGCAGCCAATCCCGCGGGAACACCATATATTTT. Its protein product is CASSQSRGNTIYF. The V gene is TRBV16, the J gene TRBJ1-3; no clear D. Trimming cost V 0 bases and J 7 bases, with 7 bases left between them. In germline, CDR1 is KGHSY, CDR2 FQNENV. The CDR3 length is 13 residues.

Regarding this clonotype: A much larger clonotype is one base distant, so this may be a read error. The rearrangement uses TRBV7-9 and TRBJ2-7, with 10 nucleotides matching TRBD2. The germline V gene encodes CDR1 SEHNR and CDR2 FQNEAQ (reference sequence). The V gene end was trimmed by 5 bases and the J gene end by 5 bases; junction bases not matched to a gene: 9. CDR3 length: 15 amino acids. CDR3 sequence reads: CASSGLAGVGNEQYF. CDR3 nucleotide sequence: TGTGCCAGCAGCGGTCTAGCGGGAGTAGGGAACGAGCAGTACTTC. The full variable domain, its missing parts supplied by reference TRBV7-9 and TRBJ2-7, is DTGVSQNPRHKITKRGQNVTFRCDPISEHNRLYWYRQTLGQGPEFLTYFQNEAQLEKSRLLSDRFSAERPKGSFSTLEIQRTEQGDSAMYLCASSGLAGVGNEQYFGPGTRLTVT.

The chain couples TRBV28 to TRBJ2-5; perhaps TRBD2 as D (6 bases). Germline lookup yields CDR1 MDHEN and CDR2 SYDVKM. With 8 bases removed from V and 5 bases from J, the gap between germline ends came to 15 bases. The CDR3 consists of 13 residues. The CDR3 region is CASQTRGRETQYF. The CDR3 bases are TGTGCCAGCCAAACGCGGGGTAGGGAGACCCAGTACTTC.

This chain uses TRBV6-2 or TRBV6-3 with TRBJ1-5, with D possibly being TRBD1 (5 bases). The CDR3 runs to 13 residues. Trimming removed 6 bases at V and 8 bases at J, with 14 bases between. Germline V CDR1 and CDR2: MNHEY, SVGEGT. The CDR3 nucleotides are TGTGCCAGCAGATGGACAAGCAGGGAGCCCCAGCATTTT. It is translated as CASRWTSREPQHF.

This clonotype was counted ten times or more. The chain joins TRBV4-1 to TRBJ2-6; no clear D. The germline CDR1 and CDR2 sequences are MGHRA and YSYEKL. The length of the CDR3 is 17 residues. V lost 1 base, J lost 0 bases, and 10 bases lay in between. Here the CDR3 DNA reads TGCGCCAGCAGCCAAGTAACAGCGATCTCTGGGGCCAACGTCCTGACTTTC. Its translation is CASSQVTAISGANVLTF.

This clonotype was observed many times. This sequence joins TRBV6-5 and TRBJ1-2; TRBD1 is a possible D gene (5 bases). This CDR3 is 17 amino acids long. The V gene lost 8 bases and the J gene lost 4 bases, with 26 bases spanning the gap. The germline CDR1 and CDR2 sequences are MNHEY and SVGAGI. Here the CDR3 reads CASADFLRDGDSYGYTF. The DNA of the CDR3 is TGTGCCAGCGCCGACTTCCTCCGGGACGGCGACTCCTATGGCTACACCTTC.

The chain combines TRBV30 with TRBJ2-2; 8 nucleotides match TRBD1. Trimming at V came to 5 bases and at J to 7 bases, leaving 6 bases not matched to a gene. There are 13 residues in the CDR3. Germline V CDR1 and CDR2: GTSNPN, SVGIG (reference sequence). CDR3 residues: CAWGGTGIGELFF. CDR3 in DNA: TGTGCCTGGGGGGGGACAGGTATCGGGGAGCTGTTTTTT.

Many counts were recorded for this clonotype. In DNA, the CDR3 is TGTGCCAGCACCCCTCCGAGTGCGGGCTACGAGCAGTACTTC. The encoded protein is CASTPPSAGYEQYF. The rearrangement links TRBV28 to TRBJ2-7; TRBD2 is a possible D gene (5 bases). This CDR3 has 14 amino acids. The V gene's germline CDR1 is MDHEN and CDR2 SYDVKM. The V end lost 7 bases, the J end lost 3 bases, and 16 bases lay between the germline ends.

The sample holds many counts of this clonotype. The V call is TRBV11-2, the J call TRBJ2-7; D remains unclear. The CDR3 spans 16 residues. Deletions cut 1 base from V and 2 bases from J, with 15 bases between. Looked up from germline, CDR1 is SGHAT and CDR2 is FQNNGV. CDR3 sequence reads: CASSLGGPLRTYEQYF. In DNA form, the CDR3 reads TGTGCCAGCAGCTTAGGAGGACCGCTGCGGACCTACGAGCAGTACTTC.